This T cell receptor (beta chain) comes out of a study of vaccination and CD4 T cells after COVID-19. Sample treatment: approximately 11-day PBMC culture with coronavirus spike peptide pools or control peptides (ViraFEST assay). The Oncomine TCR Beta short-read assay was applied to DNA of cultured CD4+ T cells. MiXCR, applied by TCRdb to the PCR reads, yields one record per CDR3 protein. The data contain 11,000 to 15,000 distinct CDR3 sequences, about three fifths of them singletons. A word on this clonotype: Its specificity is not known.

Findings of the study overall: Reactive clone data from convalescent patients indicated a median of roughly 90% appearing only post-vaccination.

V shed 1 base and J shed 0 bases, with 4 bases lying between them. Germline CDR1 reads SGHAT; CDR2 reads FQNNGV. This CDR3 spans 13 amino acids. The V gene is TRBV11-2, the J gene TRBJ2-7; D not certain. The receptor comes from a human donor who had recovered from COVID-19. Sequences were obtained from CD4+ T cells from blood, cultured in vitro. In DNA form, the CDR3 reads TGTGCCAGCAGCTTAGTATTCTCCTACGAGCAGTACTTC. Protein: CASSLVFSYEQYF.